This T cell receptor (beta chain) was identified during a study of graft-versus-host responses after intestinal transplantation. About the study: Transplant types were multivisceral, liver-intestinal, or isolated intestinal. Findings and limits, study-wide: The study associated peak circulating GvH clone levels with early post-transplant HvG declines.

Trimming removed 0 bases at V and 2 bases at J, with 9 bases between. This CDR3 has 16 residues. CDR1 SGHTS and CDR2 YDEGEE come from the germline V gene. Time point indicated: postoperative day 105 after intestinal transplantation (dayNNNN = postoperative day). This clone appeared a single time. Its antigen remains unidentified. Measured with immunoSEQ multiplex PCR; TCRdb has only the in-frame clones, and not every one. The sample includes some 10,000 clones, approximately 93% of them seen just once. This sequence originates from a human patient who received an intestinal transplant, so some T cells may come from the graft donor. The chain links TRBV5-8 to TRBJ2-6; a possible D gene is TRBD2 (5 bases). Sequences were derived from PBMCs, sampled 105 days after intestinal transplantation. The CDR3: CASSLGAGTGANVLTF. CDR3 coding DNA: TGTGCCAGCAGCTTGGGGGCGGGTACTGGGGCCAACGTCCTGACTTTC.